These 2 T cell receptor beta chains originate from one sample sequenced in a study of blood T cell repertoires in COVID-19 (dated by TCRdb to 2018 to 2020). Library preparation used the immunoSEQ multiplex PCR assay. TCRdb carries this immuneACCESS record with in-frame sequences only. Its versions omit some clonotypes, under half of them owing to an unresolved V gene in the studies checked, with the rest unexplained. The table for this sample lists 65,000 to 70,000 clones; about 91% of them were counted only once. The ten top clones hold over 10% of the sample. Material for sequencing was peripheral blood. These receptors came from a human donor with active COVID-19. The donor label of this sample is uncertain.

The chain's CDR3 is CASSRTALNTEAFF. The CDR3 nucleotides read TGTGCCAGCAGTCGGACAGCCTTGAACACTGAAGCTTTCTTT. The rearrangement joins TRBV14 to TRBJ1-1, with D perhaps matching TRBD1 (6 bases). Trimming cost V 6 bases and J 0 bases, with 11 bases left between them. The CDR3 consists of 14 residues. Per germline, CDR1 SGHDN and CDR2 FVKESK.

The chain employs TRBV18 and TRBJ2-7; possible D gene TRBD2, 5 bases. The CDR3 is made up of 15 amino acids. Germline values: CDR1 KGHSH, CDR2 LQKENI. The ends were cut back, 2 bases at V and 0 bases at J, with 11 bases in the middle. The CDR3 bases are TGTGCCAGCTCACCATGGCGGAGGACCTCCTACGAGCAGTACTTC. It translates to CASSPWRRTSYEQYF.